These T cell receptor beta chains were read from a single sample in a study of blood T cells in healthy people across ages. TCRdb recomputed calls from the 5' RACE reads with MiXCR, one row per CDR3 protein. The sample yields 910,000 or so distinct CDR3 sequences, roughly 47% seen once. The sample comprised blood. The receptor set was obtained from a woman aged 60-75 years in good health. The conserved cysteine and the conserved F or W are not part of the CDR3 here. The order of the fields is V gene, J gene, D gene, CDR3 protein. A D gene is named only where the DNA matches it firmly.

TRBV4-1,TRBJ1-2,TRBD1,ASSQMGTGRDYT
TRBV7-2,TRBJ2-3,-,ANSLGRLVGLTDTQY
TRBV20-1,TRBJ1-6,TRBD1,SAPGTGVNSPLH
TRBV7-9,TRBJ2-3,TRBD2,ASSWTSGKRDTQY
TRBV28,TRBJ2-5,-,ASSFSLTGAPYQETQY
TRBV4-3,TRBJ2-2,TRBD2,ASRTSGTDTGELF
TRBV5-1,TRBJ1-2,-,ASSLGQNPVLFYGYT
TRBV20-1,TRBJ1-2,-,SALRAGYGYT
TRBV7-2,TRBJ2-3,TRBD2,ASSWTSTPDTQY
TRBV10-3,TRBJ2-1,TRBD1,AISGGTGYNEQF
TRBV9,TRBJ2-5,TRBD2,ASSVGGLAGGLETQY
TRBV7-2,TRBJ1-1,-,ASSLALGGGTEAF
TRBV25-1,TRBJ2-7,-,ASSDPQGNHYEQY
TRBV7-9,TRBJ2-3,-,ASSLTLPTDTQY
TRBV5-5,TRBJ2-7,-,ASSLDSRGPIPYEQY
TRBV12-3/TRBV12-4,TRBJ1-6,-,ASSLAGINSPLH
TRBV12-3/TRBV12-4,TRBJ2-6,TRBD1,ASSPGTGARSGANVLT
TRBV5-1,TRBJ2-1,TRBD1,ASSHMTGGIDEQF
TRBV2,TRBJ2-7,-,ASKGAAGKTYEQY
TRBV20-1,TRBJ2-1,-,SARTASGNEQF
TRBV24-1,TRBJ2-4,-,ATSHYPTGGTQY
TRBV11-3,-,-,ASSPGVGTYEQY
TRBV4-1,TRBJ2-6,-,ASRRVGGANVLT
TRBV29-1,TRBJ2-5,-,SVGSRGFQETQY
TRBV4-1,TRBJ2-1,TRBD2,ASSQGSGREIYEQF
TRBV5-1,TRBJ2-1,-,ASSLEDGLNEQF
TRBV20-1,TRBJ2-1,TRBD2,SAAGGGLAGNEQF
TRBV6-6,TRBJ2-3,-,ASSYGRGFTDTQY
TRBV12-3/TRBV12-4,TRBJ2-3,TRBD2,ASSSGTSGRRVDTQY
TRBV21-1,TRBJ2-7,-,ASSRTPGLADYSEQY
TRBV10-2,TRBJ1-4,-,ASSDGNEKLF
TRBV20-1,TRBJ2-1,TRBD2,SARDSASGEIEQF
TRBV7-2,TRBJ2-3,TRBD1,ASSPWGTVNTDTQY
TRBV15,TRBJ2-5,-,ATSRRTEETQY
TRBV5-1,TRBJ2-5,-,ASSLASYAQETQY
TRBV4-2,TRBJ2-1,TRBD2,ASSEGTSGDNEQF
TRBV7-2,TRBJ2-7,-,ASTISGPSSYEQY
TRBV7-3,TRBJ2-5,TRBD1,ASRSPGTGGLETQY
TRBV28,TRBJ2-5,-,ASSTRNQETQY